Listed below are T cell receptor beta chains from one sample, sequenced in a study of blood T cell repertoires in COVID-19. Sequencing was performed with immunoSEQ multiplex PCR; in TCRdb, only in-frame clones are kept and a portion is missing. The repertoire includes 75,000 to 95,000 clones, about 80% of them detected once, and around 6.5% sits in the top ten. Sequenced: peripheral blood. Receptors were obtained from a man between 60 and 70 years old with acute or convalescent COVID-19. The CDR3 runs from the conserved cysteine through the conserved F or W. Fields, in order: J gene, D gene, clone size, V gene, CDR3 DNA, CDR3 protein. D genes are given only for firm matches. Size tells how often a clone was seen (once, few, many) or the class of an expanded clone, and some rows leave it out.

TRBJ2-6 - - TRBV5-4 TGTGCCAGCAGCCGCGGCGGGGTCTCTGGGGCCAACGTCCTGACTTTC CASSRGGVSGANVLTF
TRBJ2-7 TRBD1 - TRBV27 TGTGCCAGCAGTTTTCGGGACAGGGGGCAAGAGCAGTACTTC CASSFRDRGQEQYF
TRBJ2-7 - - TRBV7-9 TGTGCCAGCAGCTTAGTAGACGAGCAGTACTTC CASSLVDEQYF
TRBJ2-1 - - TRBV27 TGTGCCAGCAGTTTGGGCCGTATGGACAATGAGCAGTTCTTC CASSLGRMDNEQFF
TRBJ2-1 TRBD2 - TRBV4-1 TGCGCCAGCAGCCAAGGGACGGACTGGGGACTAGCGGCAAAGCAGTTCTTC CASSQGTDWGLAAKQFF
TRBJ2-1 TRBD1 - TRBV7-3 TGTGCCAGCAGCCCGGACAGGGGGCCCTACAATGAGCAGTTCTTC CASSPDRGPYNEQFF
TRBJ1-5 - - TRBV19 TGTGCCAGTAGTACGCAGGTCCCCAATCAGCCCCAGCATTTT CASSTQVPNQPQHF
TRBJ2-2 TRBD1 - TRBV29-1 TGCAGCGCTGGAGACAGGGTAGGCACCGGGGAGCTGTTTTTT CSAGDRVGTGELFF
TRBJ1-5 TRBD1 - TRBV30 TGTGCCTGGAGTCCTGGACAGGGCTGGGGTCAGCCCCAGCATTTT CAWSPGQGWGQPQHF
TRBJ2-7 TRBD2 once TRBV5-8 TGTGCCAGCAGCTTACTAGCGGGGGGCTCCTACGAGCAGTACTTC CASSLLAGGSYEQYF
TRBJ1-1 TRBD1 - TRBV30 TGTGCCTGGAGGGACAGGGGGCAAGCTTTCTTT CAWRDRGQAFF
TRBJ2-1 - - TRBV4-1 TGCGCCAGCAGCCAAGAGCAGGGAAGGAATGAGCAGTTCTTC CASSQEQGRNEQFF
TRBJ1-1 TRBD1 - TRBV19 TGTGCCAGTAGTTCCCGGACAGGGGGCTCGAGTACTGAAGCTTTCTTT CASSSRTGGSSTEAFF
TRBJ2-3 TRBD1 - TRBV9 TGTGCCAGCAGCGCTTTCGGACAGGGGGAGACAGATACGCAGTATTTT CASSAFGQGETDTQYF
TRBJ2-2 TRBD2 - TRBV6-1 TGTGCCAGCAGTGGGCTTAGCGGGGGGCGAACCGGGGAGCTGTTTTTT CASSGLSGGRTGELFF
TRBJ2-6 - - TRBV30 TGTGCCTGTCGAGGGAGGTCTGGGGCCAACGTCCTGACTTTC CACRGRSGANVLTF